This note documents a single T cell receptor (beta chain) sequence. This CDR3 has 13 amino acids. V dropped 7 bases and J dropped 5 bases, with 12 bases sitting between them. Germline CDR1 ENHRY, CDR2 SYGVKD. These data are taken from a study of shared clonotypes between healthy human individuals. Method: immunoSEQ multiplex PCR; TCRdb's copy keeps in-frame clones and lacks some. This sample has more than 2,000,000 clones; approximately 90% occur once, and the top ten carry over 0.12%. The chain combines TRBV10-3 with TRBJ2-1, with D tentatively TRBD1 (5 bases). The origin of this receptor is a man younger than 35 in good health. The sample comprised naive CD4+ T cells sorted from blood. Indicated subset: CD45RA+ positively selected. The CDR3 protein is CAIKDSTNNEQFF. CDR3 DNA: TGTGCCATCAAAGACAGTACGAACAATGAGCAGTTCTTC.